This T cell receptor (beta chain) was observed in a study of spatial heterogeneity in lung cancer. Looking at the study overall: Every unique TCR and UMI combination, on average, appeared more than ten times in raw reads. Whole-study results and caveats: TCRs found ubiquitously expanded in tumor appeared in blood more at resection than at follow-up.

This CDR3 comprises 14 residues. V shed 3 bases, J shed 2 bases, and the junction held 4 bases outside the gene matches. Germline lookup yields CDR1 MGHDK and CDR2 SYGVNS. Specified time point: sample taken at primary tumor resection. Unsorted whole RNA of tumor, nontumor lung or frozen PBMC was sequenced. The donors were fewer than 80 patients with non-small cell lung cancer that was early-stage and untreated. Regarding this clonotype: Antigen: not known.

All TCR cDNA molecules were individually tagged with a unique molecular identifier. TCRdb reanalysed the 5' RACE reads using MiXCR and keeps one entry per CDR3 protein. The sample consists of more than 2,500 distinct CDR3 sequences, roughly 40% of them appearing once. The chain employs TRBV25-1 and TRBJ2-7, with 7 bases fitting TRBD1. The sequence came from a male donor with early-stage non-small cell lung cancer. The source material was PBMCs, sampled at surgery. The CDR3 spells CASSDPDRAYEQYF. As DNA, the CDR3 is TGTGCCAGCAGTGATCCAGACAGGGCCTACGAGCAGTACTTC.